This T cell receptor beta chain is drawn from a study of cytotoxic CD8 clonotypes in ibrutinib-treated CLL (dated by TCRdb to the early 2020s). Regarding the study in general: In this cohort, over 14 patients were treatment-naive and approximately ten were relapsed/refractory, while 17 to 18 had unmutated IGHV. Cryopreserved peripheral blood mononuclear cells were obtained prior to treatment, at the time of response, and at either disease progression or sustained remission. The response samples were drawn at a median of 12 months into treatment, with a range of about 6 to 36 months. An average of around 250,000 productive templates and 94,082 productive rearrangements was obtained per sample. Of the 90 or so participants in the trial, 20 to 30 had longitudinal samples available. Partial responses were observed in approximately 24 patients and complete responses in 2; after a median follow-up of roughly 72 months, remission was maintained in approximately 15 patients and progression was observed in around twelve.

A MiSeq instrument was used for deep resolution sequencing, which targeted depths ranging from 1 in 1 million up to 1 in 200,000 T cells, with coverage averaging 10x for each clonotype. TCR beta libraries were generated with the immunoSEQ hsTCRB Kit. In the source study's methods: ImmunoSEQ Data Assistant and ImmunoSEQ Analyzer were used for data analysis, and V, D and J genes were assigned according to IMGT definitions. Clonality, with values ranging from 0 to 1, was calculated as one minus the normalized Shannon entropy of productive rearrangement frequencies. Public clonotype analysis was restricted to overrepresented clonotypes comprising at least 0.05% of each patient's repertoire. Some 13 age-matched healthy donor repertoires from immuneACCESS served as clonality controls. Not all clones reach the TCRdb copy of this immuneACCESS table, which keeps in-frame sequences only. Checked studies attribute under half of the gap to unresolved V genes and leave the rest unexplained. The V and J calls and clone size come from that table; D and trimming were worked out from the DNA. This sample has more than 300,000 clones in its table, and about 80% of those were observed once. The leading ten clones occupy 6.5% to 8.5% of the sample.

What the research found in general, with its limitations: Baseline clonality exceeded that of age-matched healthy donors and correlated strongly with circulating CD8+ T-cell counts. An increase in clonality was observed at ibrutinib response, with clonality remaining stable during sustained remission and falling back toward baseline at progression. Public clonotypes were found to be uncommon and were observed to contract or remain stable during treatment; the increase in clonality was shown to reflect expansion of private clonotypes at ibrutinib response. Sampling times were not matched between sustained-remission and progressing patients, and lymph node repertoires were not studied.

Points on this clone: It has no known antigen specificity. No base qualities exist here, and no much larger clone lies one base off it.

For TCR beta library preparation, about 2.1 micrograms of genomic DNA were extracted from the cryopreserved PBMCs. High-throughput TCR beta sequencing was performed on longitudinal blood samples from CLL patients receiving ibrutinib monotherapy. The patients took part in an open-label, single-center phase 2 trial of ibrutinib monotherapy. The clonotype was recovered from a human donor with chronic lymphocytic leukemia. The sample consisted of PBMCs, taken before ibrutinib treatment.

The sequenced DNA is TGCGCCAGCAGCCAAGATGGTAGCGGGATTTACGAGCAGTACTTC. Its protein is CASSQDGSGIYEQYF. The chain couples TRBV4-3 to TRBJ2-7, with TRBD2 matching 8 junction bases. Germline trimming: 0 bases from V, 4 bases from J; junction bases outside gene matches: 5. CDR1 and CDR2 are drawn from the germline V gene: LGHNA, YSLEER. Including cysteine and phenylalanine, the CDR3 has 15 amino acids. Kept here is only the CDR3 DNA, which spans 45 bases and is read in frame from base 1.